These 30 T cell receptor beta chains were sequenced from one sample in a study of PD-1 blockade in classical Hodgkin lymphoma. Some clones are missing from TCRdb's copy, which holds only in-frame ones; the method was immunoSEQ multiplex PCR. The sample contains 28,000 or so clones, around 64% of which appear only once. Every patient had relapsed following autologous stem cell transplantation, and cohorts differed in brentuximab vedotin exposure. The sample consisted of peripheral blood mononuclear cells (PBMCs), taken before the second cycle of nivolumab. These receptors were collected from a human donor with classical Hodgkin lymphoma.

The chain recombines TRBV4-3 with TRBJ2-7, with D possibly being TRBD2 (5 bases). Germline-derived CDR1 and CDR2 are LGHNA and YSLEER. The V and J ends lost 0 bases and 2 bases respectively, with 23 bases between them. CDR3 length equals 19 residues. The CDR3 loop is CASSQEYRDQDPRAYEQYF. CDR3 DNA sequence: TGCGCCAGCAGCCAAGAATATCGGGATCAGGACCCTAGGGCCTACGAGCAGTACTTC.

This clone is labeled medium-sized. J is TRBJ1-2 and V is TRBV14; no reliable D call. The germline CDR1 and CDR2 sequences are SGHDN and FVKESK. Trimming took off 1 base at V and 10 bases at J, with 7 bases between the two ends. This CDR3 is 11 amino acids long. The CDR3 protein is CASSQGPDYTF. In DNA form, the CDR3 reads TGTGCCAGCAGCCAAGGTCCCGACTACACCTTC.

The chain is built from TRBV29-1 and TRBJ1-3; possibly TRBD1 for D (6 bases). Germline CDR1 reads SQVTM; CDR2 reads ANQGSEA. The CDR3 has 14 residues. V was trimmed by 2 bases and J by 4 bases, leaving 12 bases between them. The CDR3 bases are TGCAGCGTTGAAAGGCAGGGGTTGGGAAACACCATATATTTT. Translated: CSVERQGLGNTIYF.

The V call is TRBV5-1, the J call TRBJ2-3; a possible D gene is TRBD1 (6 bases). Looked up from germline, CDR1 is SGHRS and CDR2 is YFSETQ. The V end was cut by 1 base, the J end by 6 bases, with 15 bases between. The CDR3 runs 15 residues. CDR3: CASSLRLAGDDTQYF. CDR3 nucleotides: TGCGCCAGCAGCTTGAGGTTGGCAGGGGATGATACGCAGTATTTT.

The genes are TRBV7-2 and TRBJ2-2; D is unresolved. The CDR3 is made up of 14 amino acids. Looked up from germline, CDR1 is SGHTA and CDR2 is FQGNSA. V was trimmed by 2 bases and J by 3 bases, leaving 7 bases between them. CDR3 coding DNA: TGTGCCAGCAGCTTAAACACCTACACCGGGGAGCTGTTTTTT. Translation: CASSLNTYTGELFF.

V is TRBV28 and J is TRBJ1-2; 7 positions agree with TRBD1. This CDR3 is built from 15 residues. Unmatched junction bases numbered 7, after V lost 5 bases and J lost 1 base. Germline V gene data show CDR1 as MDHEN and CDR2 as SYDVKM. CDR3 nucleotide sequence: TGTGCCAGCAGTCCGCCGGGACAGATTAACTATGGCTACACCTTC. Translation gives CASSPPGQINYGYTF.

The chain is built from TRBV20-1 and TRBJ2-1; D gene uncertain. The ends were cut back, 3 bases at V and 13 bases at J, with 4 bases in the middle. This CDR3 has 8 amino acids. Germline-derived CDR1 and CDR2 are DFQATT and SNEGSKA (reference sequence). CDR3 DNA: TGCAGTGCTAGCCCTCAGTTCTTC. Translated: CSASPQFF.

The chain carries TRBV9 and TRBJ2-7, with D hard to call. Per germline, CDR1 SGDLS and CDR2 YYNGEE. V lost 0 bases, J lost 5 bases, and 15 bases lay in between. This CDR3 comprises 15 residues. CDR3 protein: CASSVEEAGRNEQYF. DNA of the CDR3: TGTGCCAGCAGCGTAGAGGAAGCAGGCCGGAACGAGCAGTACTTC.

The genes are TRBV28 and TRBJ1-3; D is undetermined. V lost 1 base to trimming and J lost 0 bases, with 10 bases between them. Germline values: CDR1 MDHEN, CDR2 SYDVKM. The CDR3 spans 16 residues. CDR3 sequence (DNA): TGTGCCAGCAGTTTATACCCCTATACCTCTGGAAACACCATATATTTT. Amino acid sequence: CASSLYPYTSGNTIYF.

This clone was counted only a few times. This sequence joins TRBV18 and TRBJ1-3; D not resolved. The V end lost 2 bases, the J end lost 0 bases, and 11 bases lay between the germline ends. Germline V gene sequence: CDR1 KGHSH, CDR2 LQKENI. CDR3 length: 16 amino acids. The CDR3 coding sequence is TGTGCCAGCTCACCATATCGACCGAACTCTGGAAACACCATATATTTT. Its translation: CASSPYRPNSGNTIYF.

The chain employs TRBV6-6 and TRBJ2-3; 8 bases are a match to TRBD2. V trimming: 2 bases; J trimming: 6 bases; junction bases outside the gene matches: 1. The CDR3 is made up of 13 amino acids. The germline V gene has CDR1 MNHNY and CDR2 SVGAGI (reference sequence). CDR3 sequence reads: CASSYEREDTQYF. The CDR3 nucleotides read TGTGCCAGCAGTTACGAGCGGGAGGATACGCAGTATTTT.

The J gene is TRBJ2-7, the V gene TRBV25-1; D is perhaps TRBD2 (5 bases). The CDR3 runs to 14 residues. V gave up 7 bases and J gave up 3 bases, with 16 bases separating them. Germline CDR1 reads MGHDK; CDR2 reads SYGVNS. The CDR3 region has the DNA TGTGCCAGCAACGCGGGCGGCCTGTTCTACGAGCAGTACTTC. Translation gives CASNAGGLFYEQYF.

This chain connects TRBV19 to TRBJ1-6, with TRBD1 as a possible D gene (6 bases). CDR1 and CDR2 (germline): LNHDA, SQIVND (reference sequence). The CDR3 length is 16 residues. Deletions cut 2 bases from V and 8 bases from J, with 16 bases between. Written as DNA, the CDR3 is TGTGCCAGTAGTATATCAGCCCAGCAGGGGTATTCACCCCTCCACTTT. Its protein is CASSISAQQGYSPLHF.

The rearrangement links TRBV7-2 to TRBJ1-3; no clear D gene. V was trimmed by 6 bases and J by 0 bases, leaving 12 bases between them. The CDR3 contains 15 residues. Germline values: CDR1 SGHTA, CDR2 FQGNSA. CDR3 loop: CASRGPTGSGNTIYF. CDR3 DNA: TGTGCCAGCAGGGGTCCGACGGGCTCTGGAAACACCATATATTTT.

CDR3 coding DNA: TGTGCCAGCAGTTACTACTCCGGGGGACTTAACTATGGCTACACCTTC. It codes for CASSYYSGGLNYGYTF. V usage is TRBV6-5 and J usage is TRBJ1-2, with a weak D call TRBD1 (5 bases). The CDR3 is 16 residues long. Trimming took 1 base from V and 1 from J, leaving 13 bases between them. Per the germline V gene, CDR1 is MNHEY and CDR2 is SVGAGI.

This clone occurred a few times. The chain combines TRBV18 with TRBJ1-2; D is unclear. V was trimmed by 3 bases and J by 2 bases, leaving 13 bases between them. This CDR3 has 15 residues. Germline loops: CDR1 KGHSH, CDR2 LQKENI. CDR3 amino acids: CASSPSTLQNYGYTF. The CDR3 coding sequence is TGTGCCAGCTCACCCTCGACACTGCAAAACTATGGCTACACCTTC.

The chain combines TRBV28 with TRBJ1-2; D gene uncertain. This CDR3 comprises 12 residues. Looked up from germline, CDR1 is MDHEN and CDR2 is SYDVKM. V was clipped by 4 bases and J by 6 bases, with 9 bases between them. Here the CDR3 reads CASSSSVNGYTF. CDR3 sequence (DNA): TGTGCCAGCAGTTCCTCCGTTAATGGCTACACCTTC.

The gene calls are TRBV4-2 and TRBJ2-5, with a weak D call TRBD2 (5 bases). The CDR3 contains 13 residues. Trimming removed 0 bases at V and 5 bases at J, with 7 bases between. The germline V gene encodes CDR1 LGHNA and CDR2 YNFKEQ. The CDR3 is CASSQDPGETQYF. DNA of the CDR3: TGTGCCAGCAGCCAAGACCCGGGGGAGACCCAGTACTTC.

V gene TRBV7-9 combines with J gene TRBJ2-3; 7 nucleotides match TRBD1. CDR3 length equals 15 residues. V lost 3 bases and J lost 2; bases outside the gene matches: 5. Germline V gives CDR1 SEHNR, CDR2 FQNEAQ (reference sequence). CDR3 residues: CASSFGTAYTDTQYF. Here the CDR3 DNA reads TGTGCCAGCAGCTTCGGGACAGCTTACACAGATACGCAGTATTTT.

In its sample, this clone was seen once. V and J are TRBV9 and TRBJ1-2, with D hard to call. Trimming cost V 4 bases and J 4 bases, with 14 bases left between them. This CDR3 has 14 residues. Germline CDR1 reads SGDLS; CDR2 reads YYNGEE. This CDR3 reads CASSPSDGRYGYTF. The CDR3 DNA sequence: TGTGCCAGCAGCCCCTCGGACGGGCGCTATGGCTACACCTTC.

V gene TRBV29-1 combines with J gene TRBJ2-3, with D perhaps TRBD1 (6 bases). Germline V gene data show CDR1 as SQVTM and CDR2 as ANQGSEA. CDR3 length: 12 amino acids. Trimming shortened V by 5 bases and J by 4 bases, and 10 bases separated the two germline ends. CDR3 region: CSVQGTADTQYF. In DNA, the CDR3 is TGCAGCGTTCAGGGGACGGCAGATACGCAGTATTTT.

In this sample, this clone turned up a few times. The V and J genes are TRBV7-2 and TRBJ2-7; TRBD2 is a possible D gene (6 bases). The CDR3 has 15 residues. V was trimmed by 5 bases and J by 3 bases, leaving 17 bases between them. Germline loops: CDR1 SGHTA, CDR2 FQGNSA. In DNA form, the CDR3 reads TGTGCCAGCAGCCGGGGGAGGTCCAGCGGCTACGAGCAGTACTTC. Translated, it gives CASSRGRSSGYEQYF.

The rearrangement links TRBV6-4 to TRBJ2-3, with D possibly matching TRBD2 (7 bases). This CDR3 contains 16 residues. Trimming pared 1 base from V and 6 bases from J, leaving 17 bases between. Per the germline V gene, CDR1 is MRHNA and CDR2 is SNTAGT. CDR3 region: CASSDFGDGGPDTQYF. As DNA, the CDR3 is TGTGCCAGCAGTGACTTTGGCGACGGGGGGCCGGATACGCAGTATTTT.

This clone has only a few counts. The gene calls are TRBV6-5 and TRBJ1-2; D may be TRBD1 (6 bases). There are 15 residues in the CDR3. Deletions cut 1 base from V and 2 bases from J, with 11 bases between. Germline values: CDR1 MNHEY, CDR2 SVGAGI. Here the CDR3 reads CASSYYRASNYGYTF. CDR3 nucleotides: TGTGCCAGCAGTTACTACAGGGCGAGCAACTATGGCTACACCTTC.

Written as DNA, the CDR3 is TGTGCCAGCAGCTTAGGGCGGATTAATTCACCCCTCCACTTT. Amino acid sequence: CASSLGRINSPLHF. The chain carries TRBV11-2 and TRBJ1-6; no firm D call. The V end was cut by 1 base, the J end by 6 bases, with 7 bases between. CDR3 size: 14 residues. Looked up from germline, CDR1 is SGHAT and CDR2 is FQNNGV. The full variable domain, with the rest looked up from reference TRBV11-2 and TRBJ1-6, is EAGVAQSPRYKIIEKRQSVAFWCNPISGHATLYWYQQILGQGPKLLIQFQNNGVVDDSQLPKDRFSAERLKGVDSTLKIQPAKLEDSAVYLCASSLGRINSPLHFGNGTRLTVT.

Concerning this clone itself: At one of its ends the junction is not consistent with the germline gene, which may arise from a read error. This chain connects TRBV6-5 to TRBJ2-7; D gene ambiguous. Germline assignment: CDR1 MNHEY and CDR2 SVGAGI. The CDR3 sequence is 11 residues long. Here the CDR3 reads CASRSAGYSVF. The CDR3 nucleotides read TGTGCCAGCAGGTCTGCCGGATATTCCGTCTTC.

This clone was observed at least ten times. This chain uses TRBV6-1 with TRBJ1-6, with 11 bases identical to TRBD1. V was pared by 4 bases and J by 6 bases, with 5 bases of the junction left unmatched. The CDR3 runs to 16 residues. Germline V gene sequence: CDR1 MNHNS, CDR2 SASEGT. The CDR3 DNA sequence: TGTGCCAGCAGTGCCCGGGACAGGGGGGCTAATTCACCCCTCCACTTT. Residues: CASSARDRGANSPLHF.

The chain links TRBV28 to TRBJ1-4; 8 positions agree with TRBD1. This CDR3 region has 15 residues. In germline, CDR1 is MDHEN, CDR2 SYDVKM. With 5 bases clipped from V and 3 bases from J, the junction kept 5 bases outside the gene matches. CDR3 residues: CASSTQGAANEKLFF. The DNA of the CDR3 is TGTGCCAGCAGTACCCAGGGGGCAGCTAATGAAAAACTGTTTTTT.

The chain recombines TRBV19 with TRBJ2-3; D is unresolved. Germline CDR1 is LNHDA and CDR2 is SQIVND (reference sequence). CDR3 size: 13 residues. The ends were cut back, 6 bases at V and 2 bases at J, with 9 bases in the middle. CDR3 sequence reads: CASRGDFTDTQYF. The CDR3 nucleotides read TGTGCCAGTAGGGGCGACTTCACAGATACGCAGTATTTT.

CDR3 loop: CASNTREGNTEAFF. The CDR3 DNA follows: TGTGCCAGCAACACCCGGGAGGGTAACACTGAAGCTTTCTTT. This rearrangement joins TRBV6-5 to TRBJ1-1; D is ambiguous. The ends were cut back, 7 bases at V and 2 bases at J, with 14 bases in the middle. Looked up from germline, CDR1 is MNHEY and CDR2 is SVGAGI. The CDR3 spans 14 residues.